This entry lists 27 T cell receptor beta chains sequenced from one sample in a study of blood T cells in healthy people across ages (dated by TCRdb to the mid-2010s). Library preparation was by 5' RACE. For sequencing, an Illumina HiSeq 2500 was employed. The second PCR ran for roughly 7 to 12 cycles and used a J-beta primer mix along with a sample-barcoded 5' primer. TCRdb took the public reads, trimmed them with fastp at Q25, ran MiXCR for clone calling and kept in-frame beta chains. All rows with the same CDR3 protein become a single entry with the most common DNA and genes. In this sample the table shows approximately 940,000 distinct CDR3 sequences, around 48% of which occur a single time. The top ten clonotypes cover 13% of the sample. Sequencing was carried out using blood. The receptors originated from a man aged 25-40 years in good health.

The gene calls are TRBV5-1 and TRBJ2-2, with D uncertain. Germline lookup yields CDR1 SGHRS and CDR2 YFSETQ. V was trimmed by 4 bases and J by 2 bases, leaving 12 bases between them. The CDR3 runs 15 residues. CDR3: CASSPDPTNTGELFF. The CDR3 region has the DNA TGCGCCAGCAGCCCGGACCCGACCAACACCGGGGAGCTGTTTTTT.

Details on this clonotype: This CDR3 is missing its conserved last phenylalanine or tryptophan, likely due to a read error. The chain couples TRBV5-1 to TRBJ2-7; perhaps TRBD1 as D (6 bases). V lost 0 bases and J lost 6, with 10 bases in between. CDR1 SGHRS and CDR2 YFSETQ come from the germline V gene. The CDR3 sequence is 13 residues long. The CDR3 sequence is CASSLVQGGEQYI. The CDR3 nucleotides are TGCGCCAGCAGCTTGGTACAGGGCGGCGAGCAGTACATC.

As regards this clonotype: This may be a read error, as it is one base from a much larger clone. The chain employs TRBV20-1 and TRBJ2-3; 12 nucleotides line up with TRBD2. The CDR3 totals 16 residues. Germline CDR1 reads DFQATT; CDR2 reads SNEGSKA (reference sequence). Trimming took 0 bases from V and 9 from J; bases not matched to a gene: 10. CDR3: CSARDLASGGAGTQYF. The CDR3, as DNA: TGCAGTGCTAGAGATTTGGCTAGCGGGGGGGCAGGCACGCAGTATTTT.

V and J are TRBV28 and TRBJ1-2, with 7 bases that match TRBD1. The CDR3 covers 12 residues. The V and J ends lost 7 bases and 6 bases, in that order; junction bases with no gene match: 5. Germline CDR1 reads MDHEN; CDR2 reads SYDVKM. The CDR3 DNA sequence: TGTGCCAGCACCCGGGACAGAAATGGCTACACCTTC. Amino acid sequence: CASTRDRNGYTF.

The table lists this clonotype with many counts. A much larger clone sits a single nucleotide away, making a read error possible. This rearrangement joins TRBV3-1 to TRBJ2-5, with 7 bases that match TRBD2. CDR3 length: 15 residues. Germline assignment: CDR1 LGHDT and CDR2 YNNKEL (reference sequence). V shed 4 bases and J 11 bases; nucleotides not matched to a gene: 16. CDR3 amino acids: CASSPAWSGANEQYF. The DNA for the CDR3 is TGTGCCAGCAGCCCCGCGTGGAGCGGGGCGAATGAGCAGTACTTC.

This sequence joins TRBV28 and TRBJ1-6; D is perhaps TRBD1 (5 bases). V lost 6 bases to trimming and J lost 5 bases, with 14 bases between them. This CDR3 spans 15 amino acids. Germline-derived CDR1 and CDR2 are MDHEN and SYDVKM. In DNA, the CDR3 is TGTGCCAGCAGGGGGGACGGGGAAAATAATTCACCCCTCCACTTT. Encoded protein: CASRGDGENNSPLHF.

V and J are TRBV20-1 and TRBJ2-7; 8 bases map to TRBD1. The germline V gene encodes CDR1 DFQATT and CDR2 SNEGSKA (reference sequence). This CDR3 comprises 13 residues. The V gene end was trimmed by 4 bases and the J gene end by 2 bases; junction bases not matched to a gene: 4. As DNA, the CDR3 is TGCAGTGCTATTCGGGACAGGACCTACGAGCAGTACTTC. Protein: CSAIRDRTYEQYF.

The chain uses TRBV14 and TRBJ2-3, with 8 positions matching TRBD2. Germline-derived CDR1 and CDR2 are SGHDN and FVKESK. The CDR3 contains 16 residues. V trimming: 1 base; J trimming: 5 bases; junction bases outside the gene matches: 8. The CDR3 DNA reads TGTGCCAGCAGCCAAGGCCCTAGCGGGTATGAAGATACGCAGTATTTT. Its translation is CASSQGPSGYEDTQYF.

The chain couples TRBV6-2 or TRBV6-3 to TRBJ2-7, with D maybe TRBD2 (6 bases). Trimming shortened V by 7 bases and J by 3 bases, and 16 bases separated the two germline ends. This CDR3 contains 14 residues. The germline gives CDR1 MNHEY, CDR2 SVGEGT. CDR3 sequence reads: CASIPGGGDYEQYF. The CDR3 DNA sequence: TGTGCCAGCATACCCGGAGGAGGGGACTACGAGCAGTACTTC.

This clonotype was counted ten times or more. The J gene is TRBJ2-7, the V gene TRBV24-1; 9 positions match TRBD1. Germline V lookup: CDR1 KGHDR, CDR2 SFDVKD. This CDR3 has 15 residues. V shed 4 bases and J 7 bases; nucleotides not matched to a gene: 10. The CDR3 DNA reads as TGTGCCACCAGTGAGAGCGGGACAGGGTATGATGAGCAGTACTTC. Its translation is CATSESGTGYDEQYF.

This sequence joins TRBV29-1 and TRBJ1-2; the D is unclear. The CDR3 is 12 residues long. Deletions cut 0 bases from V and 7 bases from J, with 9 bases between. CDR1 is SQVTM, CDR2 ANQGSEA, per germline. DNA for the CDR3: TGCAGCGTTGAAGACCTTCCAGTTGGCTACACCTTC. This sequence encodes CSVEDLPVGYTF.

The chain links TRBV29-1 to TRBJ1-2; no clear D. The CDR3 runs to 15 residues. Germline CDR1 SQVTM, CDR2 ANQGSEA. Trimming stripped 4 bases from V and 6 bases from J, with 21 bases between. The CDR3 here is CSVVNLVGAWNGYTF. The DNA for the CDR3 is TGCAGCGTTGTAAACCTGGTGGGCGCATGGAATGGCTACACCTTC. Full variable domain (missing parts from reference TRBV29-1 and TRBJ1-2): SAVISQKPSRDICQRGTSLTIQCQVDSQVTMMFWYRQQPGQSLTLIATANQGSEATYESGFVIDKFPISRPNLTFSTLTVSNMSPEDSSIYLCSVVNLVGAWNGYTFGSGTRLTVV.

CDR3 in amino acids: CASNTEGAIGGTEAFF. CDR3 nucleotides: TGTGCCAGCAACACGGAGGGGGCGATTGGAGGCACTGAAGCTTTCTTT. The V and J genes are TRBV6-2 or TRBV6-3 and TRBJ1-1; 7 bases are a match to TRBD1. Germline CDR1 MNHEY, CDR2 SVGEGT. V lost 7 bases and J lost 4; bases outside the gene matches: 15. The CDR3 loop spans 16 amino acids.

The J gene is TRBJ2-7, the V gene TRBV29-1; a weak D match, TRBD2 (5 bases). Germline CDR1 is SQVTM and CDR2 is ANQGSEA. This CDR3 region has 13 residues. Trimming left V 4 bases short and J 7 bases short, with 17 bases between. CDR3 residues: CSVARYRENEQYF. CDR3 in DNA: TGCAGCGTTGCCCGGTATAGGGAGAATGAGCAGTACTTC.

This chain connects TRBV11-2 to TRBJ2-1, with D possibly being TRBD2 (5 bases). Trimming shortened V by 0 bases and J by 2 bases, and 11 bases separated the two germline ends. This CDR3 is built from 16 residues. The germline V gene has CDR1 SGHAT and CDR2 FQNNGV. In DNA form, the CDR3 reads TGTGCCAGCAGCTTAGAGGCGGGTATCACCTACAATGAGCAGTTCTTC. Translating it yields CASSLEAGITYNEQFF.

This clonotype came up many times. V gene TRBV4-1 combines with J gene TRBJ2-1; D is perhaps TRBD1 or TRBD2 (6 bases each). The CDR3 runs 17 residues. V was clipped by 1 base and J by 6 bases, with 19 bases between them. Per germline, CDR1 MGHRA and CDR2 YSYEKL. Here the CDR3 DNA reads TGCGCCAGCAGCCAAGGAGGGGGGTCCCTGAGGACCAATGAGCAGTTCTTC. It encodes CASSQGGGSLRTNEQFF.

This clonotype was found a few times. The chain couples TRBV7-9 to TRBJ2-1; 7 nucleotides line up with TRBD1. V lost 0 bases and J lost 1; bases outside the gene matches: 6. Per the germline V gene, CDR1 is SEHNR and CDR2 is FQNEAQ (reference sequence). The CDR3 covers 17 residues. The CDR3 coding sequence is TGTGCCAGCAGCTTAGCAGGGGGCGGAGGATCCTACAATGAGCAGTTCTTC. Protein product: CASSLAGGGGSYNEQFF. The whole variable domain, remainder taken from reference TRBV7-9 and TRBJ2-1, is DTGVSQNPRHKITKRGQNVTFRCDPISEHNRLYWYRQTLGQGPEFLTYFQNEAQLEKSRLLSDRFSAERPKGSFSTLEIQRTEQGDSAMYLCASSLAGGGGSYNEQFFGPGTRLTVL.

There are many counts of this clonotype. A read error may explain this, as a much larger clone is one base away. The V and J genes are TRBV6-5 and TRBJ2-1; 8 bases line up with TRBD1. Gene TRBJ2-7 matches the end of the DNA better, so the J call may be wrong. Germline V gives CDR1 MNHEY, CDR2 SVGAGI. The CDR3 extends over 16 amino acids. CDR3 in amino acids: CASSYSPGGSYNEQYF. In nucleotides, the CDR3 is TGTGCCAGCAGTTACAGCCCAGGGGGCTCCTACAATGAGCAGTACTTC.

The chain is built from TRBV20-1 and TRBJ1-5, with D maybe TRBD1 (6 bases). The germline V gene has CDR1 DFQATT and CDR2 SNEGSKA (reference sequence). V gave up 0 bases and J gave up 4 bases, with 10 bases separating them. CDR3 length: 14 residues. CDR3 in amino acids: CSARDYTGNQPQHF. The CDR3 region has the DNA TGCAGTGCTAGAGATTATACAGGGAATCAGCCCCAGCATTTT.

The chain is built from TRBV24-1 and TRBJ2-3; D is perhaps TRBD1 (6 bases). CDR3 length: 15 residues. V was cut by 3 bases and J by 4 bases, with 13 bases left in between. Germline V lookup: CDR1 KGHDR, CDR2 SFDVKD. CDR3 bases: TGTGCCACCAGTGATCCCAGGGGATTGGCAGATACGCAGTATTTT. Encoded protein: CATSDPRGLADTQYF.

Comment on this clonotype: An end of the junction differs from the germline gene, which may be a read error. The CDR3: CAGSMGGNYGYIF. The CDR3 DNA is TGTGCCGGCAGCATGGGCGGTAACTATGGCTACATCTTC. This chain connects TRBV12-3 or TRBV12-4 to TRBJ1-2; D call uncertain. CDR3 length equals 13 residues.

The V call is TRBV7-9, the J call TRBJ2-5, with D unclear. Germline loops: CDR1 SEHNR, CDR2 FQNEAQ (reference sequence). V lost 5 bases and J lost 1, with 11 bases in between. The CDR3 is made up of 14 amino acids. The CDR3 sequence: CASSQASSQETQYF. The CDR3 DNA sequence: TGTGCCAGCAGCCAAGCCTCATCCCAAGAGACCCAGTACTTC.

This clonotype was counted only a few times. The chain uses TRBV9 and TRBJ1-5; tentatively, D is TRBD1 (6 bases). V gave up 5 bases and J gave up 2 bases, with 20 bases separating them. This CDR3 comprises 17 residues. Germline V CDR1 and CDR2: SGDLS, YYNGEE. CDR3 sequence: CASREFGTTNGNQPQHF. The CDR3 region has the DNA TGTGCCAGCAGGGAGTTCGGGACAACTAATGGCAATCAGCCCCAGCATTTT.

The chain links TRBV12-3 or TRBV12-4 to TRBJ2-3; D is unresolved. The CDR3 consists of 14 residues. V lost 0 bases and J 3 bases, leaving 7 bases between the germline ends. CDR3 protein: CASSLAIFTDTQYF. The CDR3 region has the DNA TGTGCCAGCAGTTTAGCTATTTTTACAGATACGCAGTATTTT.

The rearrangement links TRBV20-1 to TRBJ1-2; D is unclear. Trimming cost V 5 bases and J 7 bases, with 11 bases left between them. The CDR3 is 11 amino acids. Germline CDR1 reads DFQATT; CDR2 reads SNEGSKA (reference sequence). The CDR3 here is CSAPKLPGYTF. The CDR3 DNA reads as TGCAGTGCTCCTAAATTGCCTGGCTACACCTTC.

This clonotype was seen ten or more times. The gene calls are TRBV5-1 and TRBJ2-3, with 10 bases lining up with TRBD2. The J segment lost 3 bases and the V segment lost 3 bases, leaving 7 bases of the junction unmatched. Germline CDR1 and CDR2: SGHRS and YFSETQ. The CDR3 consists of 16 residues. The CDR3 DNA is TGCGCCAGCAGCTCGGTAAGACTAGCGGGTACAGATACGCAGTATTTT. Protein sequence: CASSSVRLAGTDTQYF.

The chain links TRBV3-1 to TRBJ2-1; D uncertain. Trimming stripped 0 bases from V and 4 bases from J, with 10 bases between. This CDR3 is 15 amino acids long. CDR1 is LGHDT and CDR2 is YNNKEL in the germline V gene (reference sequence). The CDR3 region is CASSQERIRYNEQFF. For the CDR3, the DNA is TGTGCCAGCAGCCAAGAAAGAATCAGGTACAATGAGCAGTTCTTC.